This TCR beta chain was sequenced for a study of blood T cells in healthy people across ages. Study-wide points: Higher diversity, along with more naive CD4+ cells, distinguished long-lived donors from aged donors. A strong correlation was seen between TCR beta diversity and naive T cell percentage.

Each donor supplied about 9.6 milliliters of peripheral blood. Next came a second PCR, run for about 6 to 11 cycles, which used a sample-barcoded 5' primer along with a J-beta primer mix. TCRdb used MiXCR to reprocess the 5' RACE reads, holding one entry per CDR3 protein. The repertoire holds about 650,000 distinct CDR3 sequences, about 50% seen once, with roughly 14% in the top ten. To note about this clonotype: Its antigen remains unknown. A clone one base away is much larger, so this may be a read error.

Germline CDR1 reads LNHNV; CDR2 reads YYDKDF (reference sequence). CDR3 length: 14 amino acids. The sequenced sample was blood. This clonotype was sampled from a woman aged 80 or over in good health. This chain uses TRBV15 with TRBJ2-1; D not resolved. The J call may not be correct, given that the DNA end is closer to TRBJ2-7. The CDR3 DNA is TGTGCCACCAGCATGGGAAGCTCCTACAATGAGCAGTACTTC. It specifies CATSMGSSYNEQYF.